This TCR beta chain appears in the sequencing data of a study of T-cell memory formation after mild COVID-19. The overall study: The two donors had largely donor-specific TCR clusters. Study-wide findings and caveats: Later expanders leaned CD4+, whereas clones that contracted between day 15 and 85 were balanced CD4/CD8.

The 5'RACE method, run with constant-segment primers, produced TCR alpha and TCR beta cDNA libraries (carrying sample barcodes and UMIs). From the 5' RACE reads, TCRdb called clonotypes with MiXCR, one entry per CDR3 protein. The sample lists over 35,000 distinct CDR3 sequences; 8.5% to 10% were seen once. This clonotype was recorded a few times. Antigen unknown. CDR3 length: 17 residues. The V and J ends lost 6 bases and 3 bases respectively, with 22 bases between them. Per germline, CDR1 MNHEY and CDR2 SVGAGI. The source is an adult woman who had mild COVID-19 (a few samples of this study predate the infection). Cell type and time point are not known. The sequenced sample consisted of PBMCs or a T cell subset sorted from them (not recorded which). The rearrangement joins TRBV6-5 to TRBJ2-3, with D unclear. The CDR3 DNA sequence: TGTGCCAGCAGCCTACTCGGGTCAGGTCAAAGAACAGATACGCAGTATTTT. Its translation is CASSLLGSGQRTDTQYF.